This T cell receptor beta chain appears in the sequencing data of a study of blood T cell repertoires in COVID-19. Study background: Acute and convalescent COVID-19 specimens originated in the United States, Italy and Spain. PBMCs, B-cell-depleted T cells, or T cells provided the cDNA or gDNA that made up the material.

CDR1 is SGDLS and CDR2 is YYNGEE in the germline V gene. There are 15 residues in the CDR3. In the study's own analysis: Estimation of nucleated cell counts was performed using reference gene primer amplification. TCRdb keeps only in-frame clones here, not all; method: immunoSEQ multiplex PCR. V, J and clone size are taken as reported in that table, and D and trimming were inferred from the DNA itself. The data hold 100,000 to 150,000 clones, with approximately 90% observed a single time. Comments on this clone: Germline and junction disagree at one end, which may indicate a read error.

This TCR was sampled from a man in his 70s with active COVID-19. What was sequenced was peripheral blood. V gene TRBV9 combines with J gene TRBJ1-3; 9 positions match TRBD1. CDR3 protein: CASSQTGGSRNTIYF. For the CDR3, the DNA is TGTGCCAGCAGCCAAACAGGGGGCTCTAGAAACACCATATATTTT. The complete variable domain, with remaining parts taken from reference TRBV9 and TRBJ1-3, reads DSGVTQTPKHLITATGQRVTLRCSPRSGDLSVYWYQQSLDQGLQFLIQYYNGEERAKGNILERFSAQQFPDLHSELNLSSLELGDSALYFCASSQTGGSRNTIYFGEGSWLTVV.